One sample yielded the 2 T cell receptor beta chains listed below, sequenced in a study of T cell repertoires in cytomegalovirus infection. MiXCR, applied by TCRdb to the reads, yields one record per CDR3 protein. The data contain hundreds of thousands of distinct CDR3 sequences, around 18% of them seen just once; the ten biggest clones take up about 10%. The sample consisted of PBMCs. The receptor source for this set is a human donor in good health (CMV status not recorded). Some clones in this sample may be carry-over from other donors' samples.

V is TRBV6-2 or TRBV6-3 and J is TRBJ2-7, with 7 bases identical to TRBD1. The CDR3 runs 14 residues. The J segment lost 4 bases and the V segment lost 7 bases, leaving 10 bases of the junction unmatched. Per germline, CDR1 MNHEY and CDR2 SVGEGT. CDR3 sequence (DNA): TGTGCCAGCACCCAGGGACAGCGACCATACGAGCAGTACTTC. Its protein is CASTQGQRPYEQYF.

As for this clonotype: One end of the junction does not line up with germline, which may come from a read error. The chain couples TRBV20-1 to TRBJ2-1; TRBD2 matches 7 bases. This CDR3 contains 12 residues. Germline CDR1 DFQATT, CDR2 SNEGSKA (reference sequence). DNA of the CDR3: TGCAGCGCTAGCGGCTCCTACAATGAGCAGTTCTTC. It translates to CSASGSYNEQFF.